Listed below are T cell receptor beta chains from one sample, sequenced in a study of cytomegalovirus exposure and HLA in healthy donors. Assay used: immunoSEQ multiplex PCR; TCRdb lists only in-frame clones, some missing. The sample carries roughly 120,000 clones, approximately 88% recorded once. Sequenced sample: PBMCs. These receptors were obtained from a man in his late teens or twenties in good health and CMV-seronegative. CDR3s include the opening cysteine and the closing phenylalanine or tryptophan. Fields, in order: D gene, J gene, clone size, V gene, CDR3 protein, CDR3 DNA. A D gene is named only where the DNA matches it firmly. Size tells how often a clone was seen (once, few, many) or the class of an expanded clone, and some rows leave it out.

>NA|TRBJ2-7|NA|TRBV15
CATSSSGIKYEQYF
TGTGCCACCAGCTCGTCCGGGATAAAATACGAGCAGTACTTC
>TRBD1|TRBJ1-2|NA|TRBV5-1
CASSLQGNYGYTF
TGCGCCAGCAGTTTACAGGGGAACTATGGCTACACCTTC
>NA|TRBJ2-5|NA|TRBV4-1
CASSQGGTAVFIETQYF
TGCGCCAGCAGCCAAGGCGGGACGGCGGTCTTTATAGAGACCCAGTACTTC
>NA|TRBJ2-7|NA|TRBV6-5
CASSRDSGEQYF
TGTGCCAGCAGCCGGGACTCCGGCGAGCAGTACTTC
>NA|TRBJ2-7|NA|TRBV7-2
CASSLGRQFTSQSYEQYF
TGTGCCAGCAGCTTAGGGAGGCAGTTCACTTCGCAGTCCTACGAGCAGTACTTC
>TRBD1|TRBJ2-2|NA|TRBV9
CASSGAGTGKSGELFF
TGTGCCAGCAGCGGAGCCGGGACAGGAAAATCCGGGGAGCTGTTTTTT
>NA|TRBJ1-5|NA|TRBV7-8
CASSLLRYGNQPQHF
TGTGCCAGCAGCTTACTGCGGTATGGCAATCAGCCCCAGCATTTT
>TRBD1|TRBJ1-2|few|TRBV28
CASRTGGLRNGYTF
TGTGCCAGCAGGACAGGGGGGTTGAGAAATGGCTACACCTTC
>NA|TRBJ2-3|NA|TRBV7-6
CASSSGVPPLNTQYF
TGTGCCAGCAGCTCGGGGGTCCCTCCGCTAAATACGCAGTATTTT
>TRBD1|TRBJ1-1|NA|TRBV6-5
CASSSDREERYTEAFF
TGTGCCAGCAGTTCCGACAGGGAGGAGAGATACACTGAAGCTTTCTTT
>NA|TRBJ2-2|NA|TRBV19
CASSIEKAGYRASTGELFF
TGTGCCAGTAGTATAGAGAAAGCGGGTTATAGGGCGAGCACCGGGGAGCTGTTTTTT
>NA|TRBJ2-2|NA|TRBV18
CASSPPSGVGELFF
TGTGCCAGCTCACCACCATCCGGGGTCGGGGAGCTGTTTTTT
>NA|TRBJ2-3|NA|TRBV28
CATRASDTQYF
TGTGCCACCAGAGCCTCAGATACGCAGTATTTT
>NA|TRBJ2-7|NA|TRBV4-1
CASSHQGPEPNEQYF
TGCGCCAGCAGCCATCAGGGCCCCGAGCCGAACGAGCAGTACTTC
>NA|TRBJ2-7|NA|TRBV6-5
CASSYSSGGGYEQYF
TGTGCCAGCAGTTACTCGTCCGGGGGTGGGTACGAGCAGTACTTC
>NA|TRBJ1-1|once|TRBV18
CASSPSQDKNTEAFF
TGTGCCAGCTCACCAAGTCAGGACAAGAACACTGAAGCTTTCTTT
>NA|TRBJ2-3|NA|TRBV27
CASKSAGFTDTQYF
TGTGCCAGCAAATCAGCGGGTTTCACAGATACGCAGTATTTT
>TRBD2|TRBJ2-5|NA|TRBV27
CASRPSGRETQYF
TGTGCCAGCAGACCGAGCGGGAGAGAGACCCAGTACTTC
>NA|TRBJ2-7|NA|TRBV21-1
CAPNGRVYEQYF
TGTGCCCCCAATGGGAGGGTCTACGAGCAGTACTTC
>NA|TRBJ1-5|NA|TRBV10-2
CASRDWVSNQPQHF
TGCGCCAGCAGAGACTGGGTTAGCAATCAGCCCCAGCATTTT
>NA|TRBJ2-2|NA|TRBV18
CASSPFGGGTGELFF
TGTGCCAGCTCACCGTTCGGGGGTGGCACCGGGGAGCTGTTTTTT
>NA|TRBJ1-5|NA|TRBV5-8
CASSLGQQNYSNQPQHF
TGTGCCAGCAGCTTAGGACAGCAGAATTATAGCAATCAGCCCCAGCATTTT
>TRBD2|TRBJ2-2|NA|TRBV27
CASIPQGLAGGLSTGELFF
TGTGCCAGCATTCCTCAAGGGCTAGCGGGAGGGCTGAGCACCGGGGAGCTGTTTTTT
>NA|TRBJ2-1|NA|TRBV27
CASSGLQGYNEQFF
TGTGCCAGCAGTGGGCTTCAGGGGTACAATGAGCAGTTCTTC
>NA|TRBJ2-7|NA|TRBV6-1
CASSEGGHSSYEQYF
TGTGCCAGCAGTGAGGGCGGGCATAGCTCCTACGAGCAGTACTTC
>TRBD2|TRBJ2-7|NA|TRBV7-9
CASSPGLAAYEQYF
TGTGCCAGCAGCCCTGGACTAGCGGCGTACGAGCAGTACTTC
>NA|TRBJ1-5|NA|TRBV25-1
CASSEFKPQHF
TGTGCCAGCAGTGAATTCAAGCCCCAGCATTTT
>NA|TRBJ2-1|NA|TRBV2
CASTDALDYSSYNEQFF
TGTGCCAGCACCGACGCCCTGGACTACAGCTCCTACAATGAGCAGTTCTTC
>NA|TRBJ1-2|once|TRBV6-5
CASSYGLHYGYTF
TGTGCCAGCAGTTACGGCTTACACTATGGCTACACCTTC
>TRBD1|TRBJ1-5|few|TRBV27
CASSTGEKQPQHF
TGTGCCAGCAGCACAGGGGAAAAACAGCCCCAGCATTTT
>TRBD2|TRBJ2-1|once|TRBV14
CASSQSGTRGFYEQFF
TGTGCCAGCAGCCAGTCCGGGACTAGGGGTTTTTATGAGCAGTTCTTC
>NA|TRBJ1-3|NA|TRBV4-3
CASSHLTGDSGNTIYF
TGCGCCAGCAGCCACCTAACCGGGGACTCTGGAAACACCATATATTTT
>TRBD2|TRBJ2-3|NA|TRBV11-2
CASSRGTSGFTDTQYF
TGTGCCAGCAGCCGCGGAACTAGCGGTTTCACAGATACGCAGTATTTT
>TRBD1|TRBJ1-6|NA|TRBV13
CASSLGGTGGMTPLHF
TGTGCCAGCAGCTTAGGGGGGACAGGGGGTATGACACCCCTCCACTTT
>NA|TRBJ2-3|NA|TRBV27
CASSFETVTADTQYF
TGTGCCAGCAGTTTCGAGACAGTTACGGCAGATACGCAGTATTTT
>NA|TRBJ1-5|NA|TRBV4-1
CASSQSSQGGQPQHF
TGCGCCAGCAGCCAATCGTCGCAGGGTGGTCAGCCCCAGCATTTT
>NA|TRBJ2-7|NA|TRBV29-1
CSVEDLSNEQYF
TGCAGCGTTGAAGACCTATCGAACGAGCAGTACTTC
>TRBD2|TRBJ2-1|NA|TRBV14
CASSQERLAGGEQFF
TGTGCCAGCAGCCAAGAAAGACTAGCGGGAGGAGAGCAGTTCTTC
>TRBD1|TRBJ1-5|NA|TRBV2
CASSRRTGVGGNQPQHF
TGTGCCAGCAGCAGACGGACAGGGGTTGGTGGCAATCAGCCCCAGCATTTT
>TRBD2|TRBJ2-1|NA|TRBV27
CASSFLAGSSYNEQFF
TGTGCCAGCAGTTTCCTAGCGGGGAGCTCCTACAATGAGCAGTTCTTC
>TRBD1|TRBJ1-2|NA|TRBV4-3
CASSQGGQGMYGYTF
TGCGCCAGCAGCCAAGGGGGACAGGGAATGTATGGCTACACCTTC
>TRBD2|TRBJ2-3|NA|TRBV6-1
CASRGLAGISDTQYF
TGTGCCAGCAGGGGACTAGCGGGGATTTCAGATACGCAGTATTTT
>NA|TRBJ2-7|NA|TRBV13
CASSPWTQSPSYEQYF
TGTGCCAGCAGCCCGTGGACACAATCACCATCCTACGAGCAGTACTTC
>NA|TRBJ2-3|few|TRBV7-2
CASRLSSTDTQYF
TGTGCCAGCAGGCTAAGTAGCACAGATACGCAGTATTTT
>NA|TRBJ1-6|NA|TRBV7-8
CASSLGTALNSPLHF
TGTGCCAGCAGCTTAGGGACAGCCTTGAATTCACCCCTCCACTTT
>NA|TRBJ1-1|NA|TRBV28
CASSLYPSDSSQPEAFF
TGTGCCAGCAGTTTATACCCTTCGGACAGTTCCCAACCTGAAGCTTTCTTT
>TRBD2|TRBJ2-7|NA|TRBV28
CASRPGLAGNYEQYF
TGTGCCAGCAGACCGGGACTAGCGGGGAACTACGAGCAGTACTTC
>TRBD1|TRBJ1-6|NA|TRBV4-3
CASSQGDRNSPLHF
TGCGCCAGCAGCCAAGGGGACAGGAATTCACCCCTCCACTTT
>TRBD1|TRBJ2-7|NA|TRBV27
CASSLTGGNEQYF
TGTGCCAGCAGTTTAACAGGGGGAAACGAGCAGTACTTC
>NA|TRBJ1-4|NA|TRBV4-3
CASSQERNRQLGF
TGCGCCAGCAGCCAAGAGAGGAATCGACAGCTAGGCTTT
>TRBD1|TRBJ1-5|few|TRBV19
CASRTQGRHQPQHF
TGTGCCAGTAGGACACAGGGGAGGCATCAGCCCCAGCATTTT
>NA|TRBJ2-7|NA|TRBV7-6
CASSSNSVLDEQYF
TGTGCCAGCAGCTCAAATTCGGTTTTGGACGAGCAGTACTTC
>TRBD1|TRBJ1-2|NA|TRBV28
CASSTSGQGALNYGYTF
TGTGCCAGCAGTACCTCGGGGCAGGGGGCTCTTAACTATGGCTACACCTTC
>TRBD1|TRBJ1-4|NA|TRBV7-6
CASSSTGLKLFF
TGTGCCAGCAGCTCGACAGGGCTAAAACTGTTTTTT
>NA|TRBJ2-3|NA|TRBV28
CASSISTDTQYF
TGTGCCAGCAGTATAAGCACAGATACGCAGTATTTT
>NA|TRBJ1-4|NA|TRBV5-4
CASSGGTPTTNEKLFF
TGTGCCAGCAGTGGTGGGACACCTACAACTAATGAAAAACTGTTTTTT
>TRBD1|TRBJ1-2|NA|TRBV25-1
CASSDLPDRGLRGYTF
TGTGCCAGCAGTGACCTTCCGGACAGGGGATTGCGGGGCTACACCTTC
>NA|TRBJ2-5|NA|TRBV9
CASSPRALQETQYF
TGTGCCAGCAGCCCGCGGGCCCTCCAAGAGACCCAGTACTTC
>NA|TRBJ2-3|NA|TRBV29-1
CSVGRDLRQASADTQYF
TGCAGCGTTGGACGGGATCTGAGACAGGCTTCGGCAGATACGCAGTATTTT